This T cell receptor beta chain was sequenced during a study of blood T cell repertoires in COVID-19. Profiling relied on immunoSEQ multiplex PCR, and the TCRdb table lists in-frame clones only, not all of them. Here the sample spans 200,000 to 250,000 clones, roughly 80% being singletons. Per germline, CDR1 SGDLS and CDR2 YYNGEE. Trimming removed 1 base from V and 7 bases from J; junction bases left unmatched: 5. The CDR3 extends over 16 amino acids. This clone was recorded once. V usage is TRBV9 and J usage is TRBJ2-2; 12 bases fit TRBD2. The sequence came from a woman between 18 and 29 years old with acute or convalescent COVID-19. The sample was peripheral blood. The CDR3 is CASSVLAGGLGGELFF. The CDR3 DNA reads TGTGCCAGCAGCGTACTAGCGGGAGGGCTTGGCGGGGAGCTGTTTTTT.